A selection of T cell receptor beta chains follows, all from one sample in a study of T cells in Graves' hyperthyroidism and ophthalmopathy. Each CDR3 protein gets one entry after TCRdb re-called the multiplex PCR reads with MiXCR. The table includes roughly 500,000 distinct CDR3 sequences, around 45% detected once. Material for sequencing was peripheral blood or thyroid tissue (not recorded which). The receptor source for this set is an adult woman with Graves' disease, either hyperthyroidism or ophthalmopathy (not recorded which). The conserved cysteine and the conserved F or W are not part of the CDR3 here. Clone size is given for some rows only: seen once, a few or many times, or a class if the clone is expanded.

CDR3aa: AISGRTGYT
j_gene: TRBJ1-2
v_gene: TRBV10-3
abundance: few

CDR3aa: SARDPGLASREQY
j_gene: TRBJ2-7
v_gene: TRBV20-1
abundance: many

CDR3aa: ATWLAGGSNQPQH
j_gene: TRBJ1-5
v_gene: TRBV28
abundance: NA

CDR3aa: ATSRDRMNTEAF
j_gene: TRBJ1-1
v_gene: TRBV15
abundance: few

CDR3aa: ATSSEGLGAQETQY
j_gene: TRBJ2-5
v_gene: TRBV15
abundance: NA

CDR3aa: ASSQDSYGYT
j_gene: TRBJ1-2
v_gene: TRBV7-9
abundance: NA

CDR3aa: ASSLAGGRQPQH
j_gene: TRBJ1-5
v_gene: TRBV5-1
abundance: many

CDR3aa: ASSPWQGPALH
j_gene: TRBJ1-6
v_gene: TRBV7-2
abundance: NA

CDR3aa: ASAGDPSEQY
j_gene: TRBJ2-7
v_gene: TRBV5-1
abundance: many

CDR3aa: ASRFGQGAGNQPQH
j_gene: TRBJ1-5
v_gene: TRBV2
abundance: once

CDR3aa: ATPGPGGGYT
j_gene: TRBJ1-2
v_gene: TRBV5-1
abundance: many

CDR3aa: ASRYRERAEAF
j_gene: TRBJ1-1
v_gene: TRBV7-9
abundance: many

CDR3aa: ASSQGWGAF
j_gene: TRBJ1-1
v_gene: TRBV7-8
abundance: NA

CDR3aa: ATSRGQGKGETQY
j_gene: TRBJ2-5
v_gene: TRBV15
abundance: NA

CDR3aa: ASSLAWSTDTQY
j_gene: TRBJ2-3
v_gene: TRBV11-1
abundance: NA

CDR3aa: ASSIWGTGGQETQY
j_gene: TRBJ2-5
v_gene: TRBV7-6
abundance: few

CDR3aa: SVLSFEAF
j_gene: TRBJ1-1
v_gene: TRBV29-1
abundance: many

CDR3aa: VSSGAMATEAF
j_gene: TRBJ1-1
v_gene: TRBV12-3/TRBV12-4
abundance: NA

CDR3aa: ASSYGLAGGRETQY
j_gene: TRBJ2-5
v_gene: TRBV6-5
abundance: once

CDR3aa: ASSLSGLGTEAF
j_gene: TRBJ1-1
v_gene: TRBV7-3
abundance: many

CDR3aa: ASSHPGRGTEAF
j_gene: TRBJ1-1
v_gene: TRBV9
abundance: many

CDR3aa: ASSRRTGPLETQY
j_gene: TRBJ2-5
v_gene: TRBV14
abundance: NA

CDR3aa: ASSSLGGTQPQH
j_gene: TRBJ1-5
v_gene: TRBV9
abundance: NA

CDR3aa: ASSGPGQGTYEQY
j_gene: TRBJ2-7
v_gene: TRBV6-5
abundance: many

CDR3aa: ASRARRGNQPQH
j_gene: TRBJ1-5
v_gene: TRBV28
abundance: NA

CDR3aa: ASGYLEGRETQY
j_gene: TRBJ2-5
v_gene: TRBV5-5
abundance: NA

CDR3aa: ASSVGESGQPQH
j_gene: TRBJ1-5
v_gene: TRBV7-9
abundance: once

CDR3aa: ASTLRSTGFGELF
j_gene: TRBJ2-2
v_gene: TRBV7-8
abundance: NA

CDR3aa: SATLRLAGFLSYEQY
j_gene: TRBJ2-7
v_gene: TRBV20-1
abundance: many

CDR3aa: ASRIWTGRNGYT
j_gene: TRBJ1-2
v_gene: TRBV6-1
abundance: many

CDR3aa: ATSIGTGETQY
j_gene: TRBJ2-5
v_gene: TRBV15
abundance: NA

CDR3aa: ATSSGQDTGELF
j_gene: TRBJ2-2
v_gene: TRBV15
abundance: few

CDR3aa: ASRGGQGAYEQY
j_gene: TRBJ2-7
v_gene: TRBV2
abundance: NA

CDR3aa: ASRGTGLRNGYT
j_gene: TRBJ1-2
v_gene: TRBV10-2
abundance: once

CDR3aa: ASGFGGLTEAF
j_gene: TRBJ1-1
v_gene: TRBV12-5
abundance: NA

CDR3aa: ASSTETGRNQETQY
j_gene: TRBJ2-5
v_gene: TRBV7-2
abundance: NA

CDR3aa: SAKPRDSQETQY
j_gene: TRBJ2-5
v_gene: TRBV29-1
abundance: NA

CDR3aa: SARLGTDEAF
j_gene: TRBJ1-1
v_gene: TRBV20-1
abundance: many

CDR3aa: ASSLEGTNTEAF
j_gene: TRBJ1-1
v_gene: TRBV7-2
abundance: many

CDR3aa: SARDLEQGREKLF
j_gene: TRBJ1-4
v_gene: TRBV20-1
abundance: once

CDR3aa: ASSLARDRAYEQY
j_gene: TRBJ2-7
v_gene: TRBV27
abundance: many

CDR3aa: ASSGQGAYEQY
j_gene: TRBJ2-7
v_gene: TRBV5-1
abundance: few

CDR3aa: ASSKTSGRAAQETQY
j_gene: TRBJ2-5
v_gene: TRBV7-7
abundance: NA

CDR3aa: ASSPRTSDQPQH
j_gene: TRBJ1-5
v_gene: TRBV7-9
abundance: many

CDR3aa: ASSLAAATTQETQY
j_gene: TRBJ2-5
v_gene: TRBV7-8
abundance: NA

CDR3aa: SVEDVNYGYT
j_gene: TRBJ1-2
v_gene: TRBV29-1
abundance: few

CDR3aa: ASSQRGGLLFNYGYT
j_gene: TRBJ1-2
v_gene: TRBV7-9
abundance: many

CDR3aa: ASSQVVVLLGDTEAF
j_gene: TRBJ1-1
v_gene: TRBV9
abundance: NA

CDR3aa: ASSVAPTDNSPLH
j_gene: TRBJ1-6
v_gene: TRBV9
abundance: many

CDR3aa: SVDLFGAQH
j_gene: TRBJ1-5
v_gene: TRBV29-1
abundance: few

CDR3aa: SATEGGSEKLF
j_gene: TRBJ1-4
v_gene: TRBV20-1
abundance: NA

CDR3aa: SAHPGQGPQPQH
j_gene: TRBJ1-5
v_gene: TRBV20-1
abundance: NA

CDR3aa: ASSEVTGAKGEAF
j_gene: TRBJ1-1
v_gene: TRBV7-2
abundance: NA

CDR3aa: ASSLPAFGGRETQY
j_gene: TRBJ2-5
v_gene: TRBV7-3
abundance: once

CDR3aa: SARTQTSGMYEQY
j_gene: TRBJ2-7
v_gene: TRBV20-1
abundance: few